Each of the 17 T cell receptor beta chains below was sequenced from the same sample in a study of technical replicates of blood from a handful of donors. Sequenced by immunoSEQ multiplex PCR; TCRdb stores in-frame clones only, minus some. This table holds approximately 75,000 clones, approximately 96% found once. Source material: T cells isolated from PBMCs. These receptor sequences come from a human donor in good health.

The J gene is TRBJ1-5, the V gene TRBV4-1, with D hard to call. Trimming left V 1 base short and J 3 bases short, with 25 bases between. CDR3 length equals 20 residues. Germline CDR1 is MGHRA and CDR2 is YSYEKL. In DNA, the CDR3 is TGCGCCAGCAGCCAAGCCTACCATAGAGGCACCCAAAAAATCAATCAGCCCCAGCATTTT. It encodes CASSQAYHRGTQKINQPQHF.

This clone was seen just once. This sequence joins TRBV20-1 and TRBJ2-7; 8 positions agree with TRBD2. Germline assignment: CDR1 DFQATT and CDR2 SNEGSKA (reference sequence). The J segment lost 6 bases and the V segment lost 6 bases, leaving 4 bases of the junction unmatched. CDR3 length: 11 amino acids. Here the CDR3 reads CSAQAGVEQYF. The CDR3 region has the DNA TGCAGTGCCCAAGCGGGAGTCGAGCAGTACTTC.

This clone came up once. The V call is TRBV5-1, the J call TRBJ2-7, with TRBD1 matching over 7 bases. With V trimmed by 5 bases and J by 3 bases, 5 bases remained unmatched. The CDR3 extends over 13 amino acids. In germline, CDR1 is SGHRS, CDR2 YFSETQ. The CDR3 DNA sequence: TGCGCCAGCAGTTACGACAGGGTCTACGAGCAGTACTTC. The encoded protein is CASSYDRVYEQYF.

This chain links TRBV7-8 with TRBJ1-4; tentatively, D is TRBD1 (5 bases). CDR1 and CDR2 (germline): SGHVS, FQNEAQ. CDR3 length: 18 amino acids. The ends were cut back, 5 bases at V and 3 bases at J, with 22 bases in the middle. Here the CDR3 reads CASSPPAGFLTANEKLFF. The CDR3 DNA follows: TGTGCCAGCAGCCCCCCGGCAGGGTTCCTTACAGCTAATGAAAAACTGTTTTTT.

This chain uses TRBV5-1 with TRBJ2-3; 8 positions agree with TRBD1. Trimming removed 4 bases from V and 2 bases from J; junction bases left unmatched: 3. Germline CDR1 SGHRS, CDR2 YFSETQ. The CDR3 extends over 14 amino acids. The CDR3 spells CASSLGQVTDTQYF. The CDR3 region has the DNA TGCGCCAGCAGCCTGGGACAGGTCACAGATACGCAGTATTTT.

The V call is TRBV11-2, the J call TRBJ2-3; 10 positions match TRBD2. Unmatched junction bases numbered 6, after V lost 7 bases and J lost 2 bases. The CDR3 spans 15 residues. Germline lookup yields CDR1 SGHAT and CDR2 FQNNGV. CDR3 bases: TGTGCCAGCATCCTAGCGGGAGCGTTCACAGATACGCAGTATTTT. It encodes CASILAGAFTDTQYF.

The rearrangement joins TRBV13 to TRBJ2-7, with 8 bases lining up with TRBD2. The CDR3 loop spans 14 amino acids. In germline, CDR1 is PRHDT, CDR2 FYEKMQ (reference sequence). V trimming: 5 bases; J trimming: 6 bases; junction bases outside the gene matches: 9. The CDR3 coding sequence is TGTGCCAGCAGCCTTCAGCGGGAGATAAGCGAGCAGTACTTC. This gives the protein CASSLQREISEQYF.

CDR3 sequence (DNA): TGTGCCAGCAGCCCCTCCCAAGACCCTCGGCGGGACAATGAGCAGTTCTTC. Amino acids: CASSPSQDPRRDNEQFF. This rearrangement joins TRBV7-6 to TRBJ2-1; D is possibly TRBD2 (5 bases). Germline lookup yields CDR1 SGHVS and CDR2 FNYEAQ. Trimming took off 5 bases at V and 5 bases at J, with 22 bases between the two ends. The CDR3 is 17 residues long.

Only one count was recorded for this clone. The genes are TRBV29-1 and TRBJ2-7; 8 positions agree with TRBD2. CDR1 and CDR2 (germline): SQVTM, ANQGSEA. After removal of 1 base from V and 2 bases from J, the junction contained 4 bases not matched to a gene. The CDR3 sequence is 14 residues long. CDR3 DNA: TGCAGCGTTGAAGTGGGTAGCGGGACCTACGAGCAGTACTTC. This gives the protein CSVEVGSGTYEQYF.

This chain uses TRBV13 with TRBJ2-7, with a tentative D call TRBD1 (6 bases). V lost 4 bases to trimming and J lost 2 bases, with 15 bases between them. The CDR3 totals 15 residues. CDR1 PRHDT and CDR2 FYEKMQ come from the germline V gene (reference sequence). This CDR3 is CASSSMRTVAYEQYF. CDR3 nucleotides: TGTGCCAGCAGCTCCATGCGGACAGTGGCCTACGAGCAGTACTTC. The whole variable domain, remainder taken from reference TRBV13 and TRBJ2-7, is AAGVIQSPRHLIKEKRETATLKCYPIPRHDTVYWYQQGPGQDPQFLISFYEKMQSDKGSIPDRFSAQQFSDYHSELNMSSLELGDSALYFCASSSMRTVAYEQYFGPGTRLTVT.

The rearrangement links TRBV5-6 to TRBJ2-5; a weak D match, TRBD2 (6 bases). CDR3 length equals 16 residues. The ends were cut back, 2 bases at V and 5 bases at J, with 19 bases in the middle. Germline CDR1 is SGHDT and CDR2 is YYEEEE. The CDR3 region has the DNA TGTGCCAGCAGCTTCCCGGGACTTGGCGGATTGGAGACCCAGTACTTC. This encodes CASSFPGLGGLETQYF.

This chain uses TRBV4-3 with TRBJ1-4; TRBD1 matches 7 bases. The germline V gene encodes CDR1 LGHNA and CDR2 YSLEER. The trim removed 4 bases at V and 3 bases at J, leaving 11 bases unmatched. The CDR3 is 17 residues long. For the CDR3, the DNA is TGCGCCAGCAGCCTCATCCAGGGGGGATATGCTAATGAAAAACTGTTTTTT. As protein: CASSLIQGGYANEKLFF.

This clone was seen only a few times. The gene calls are TRBV29-1 and TRBJ2-1; D is possibly TRBD2 (5 bases). V was cut by 3 bases and J by 5 bases, with 8 bases left in between. There are 12 residues in the CDR3. Germline lookup yields CDR1 SQVTM and CDR2 ANQGSEA. CDR3 nucleotide sequence: TGCAGCGTTGACCTCGGGAACAATGAGCAGTTCTTC. This gives the protein CSVDLGNNEQFF.

The V and J genes are TRBV2 and TRBJ2-7; 7 bases are a match to TRBD2. CDR3 length: 12 residues. The germline CDR1 and CDR2 sequences are SNHLY and FYNNEI. V lost 11 bases and J lost 4; bases outside the gene matches: 8. CDR3 DNA: TGTGCCGGAGGCGGGAGCGAGTACGAGCAGTACTTC. Protein product: CAGGGSEYEQYF.

The chain joins TRBV19 to TRBJ1-5, with 9 positions matching TRBD1. V shed 7 bases, J shed 2 bases, and the junction held 9 bases outside the gene matches. Germline V lookup: CDR1 LNHDA, CDR2 SQIVND (reference sequence). CDR3 size: 16 residues. The CDR3 sequence: CASIGGQGIRNQPQHF. CDR3 nucleotide sequence: TGTGCCAGTATTGGCGGACAGGGGATCCGCAATCAGCCCCAGCATTTT.

The genes are TRBV7-3 and TRBJ2-5; 10 nucleotides line up with TRBD2. The CDR3 runs to 16 residues. Per germline, CDR1 SGHTA and CDR2 FQGTGA. The trim removed 5 bases at V and 5 bases at J, leaving 11 bases unmatched. CDR3 sequence: CASSPLGLAGAETQYF. In DNA form, the CDR3 reads TGTGCCAGCAGCCCCCTGGGGCTAGCGGGAGCGGAGACCCAGTACTTC.

The chain uses TRBV6-5 and TRBJ2-7; 9 bases map to TRBD1. The germline CDR1 and CDR2 sequences are MNHEY and SVGAGI. There are 16 residues in the CDR3. The V segment lost 3 bases and the J segment 4 bases; nucleotides outside the gene matches: 10. In DNA, the CDR3 is TGTGCCAGCAGTTATAATTTTTGGACAGGGGAATACGAGCAGTACTTC. Residues: CASSYNFWTGEYEQYF.